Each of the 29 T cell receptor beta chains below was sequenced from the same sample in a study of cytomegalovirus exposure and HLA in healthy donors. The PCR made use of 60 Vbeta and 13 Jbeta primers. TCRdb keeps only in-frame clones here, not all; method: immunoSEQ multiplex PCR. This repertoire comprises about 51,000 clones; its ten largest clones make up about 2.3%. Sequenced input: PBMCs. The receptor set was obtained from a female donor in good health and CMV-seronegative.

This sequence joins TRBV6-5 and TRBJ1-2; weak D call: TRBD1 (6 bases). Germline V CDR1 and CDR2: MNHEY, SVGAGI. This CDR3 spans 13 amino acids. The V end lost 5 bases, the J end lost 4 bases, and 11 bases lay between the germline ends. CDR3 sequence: CASSRTGSYGYTF. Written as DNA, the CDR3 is TGTGCCAGCAGTCGTACAGGGTCCTATGGCTACACCTTC.

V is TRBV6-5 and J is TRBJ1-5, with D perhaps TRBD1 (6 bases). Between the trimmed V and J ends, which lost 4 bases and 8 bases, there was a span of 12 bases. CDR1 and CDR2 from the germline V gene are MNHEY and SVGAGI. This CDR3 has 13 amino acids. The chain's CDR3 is CASSLTGLEPQHF. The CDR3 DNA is TGTGCCAGCAGTTTAACAGGGTTGGAGCCCCAGCATTTT.

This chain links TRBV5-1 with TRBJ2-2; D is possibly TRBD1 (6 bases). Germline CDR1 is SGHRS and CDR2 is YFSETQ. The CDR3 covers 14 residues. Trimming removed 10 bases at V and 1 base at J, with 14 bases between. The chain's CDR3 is CASEQGRNTGELFF. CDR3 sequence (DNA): TGCGCCTCCGAACAGGGACGGAACACCGGGGAGCTGTTTTTT. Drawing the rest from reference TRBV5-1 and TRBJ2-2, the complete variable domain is KAGVTQTPRYLIKTRGQQVTLSCSPISGHRSVSWYQQTPGQGLQFLFEYFSETQRNKGNFPGRFSGRQFSNSRSEMNVSTLELGDSALYLCASEQGRNTGELFFGEGSRLTVL.

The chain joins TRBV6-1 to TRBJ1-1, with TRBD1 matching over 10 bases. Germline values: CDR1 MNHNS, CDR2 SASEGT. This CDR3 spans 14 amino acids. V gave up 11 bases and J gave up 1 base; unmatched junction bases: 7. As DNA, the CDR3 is TGTGCCGGCCGACAGGGGGCAACGAACACTGAAGCTTTCTTT. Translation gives CAGRQGATNTEAFF.

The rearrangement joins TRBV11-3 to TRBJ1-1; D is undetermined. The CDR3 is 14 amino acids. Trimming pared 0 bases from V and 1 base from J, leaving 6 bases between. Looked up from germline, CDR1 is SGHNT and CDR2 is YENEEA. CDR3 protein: CASSLEAENTEAFF. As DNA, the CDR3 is TGTGCCAGCAGCTTAGAGGCGGAGAACACTGAAGCTTTCTTT. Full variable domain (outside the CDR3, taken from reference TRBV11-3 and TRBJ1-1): EAGVVQSPRYKIIEKKQPVAFWCNPISGHNTLYWYLQNLGQGPELLIRYENEEAVDDSQLPKDRFSAERLKGVDSTLKIQPAELGDSAVYLCASSLEAENTEAFFGQGTRLTVV.

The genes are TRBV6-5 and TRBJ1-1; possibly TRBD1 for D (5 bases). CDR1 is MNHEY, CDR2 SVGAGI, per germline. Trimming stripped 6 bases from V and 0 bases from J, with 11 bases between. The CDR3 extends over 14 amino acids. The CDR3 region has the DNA TGTGCCAGCAGGGAGACAGACGTGAACACTGAAGCTTTCTTT. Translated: CASRETDVNTEAFF.

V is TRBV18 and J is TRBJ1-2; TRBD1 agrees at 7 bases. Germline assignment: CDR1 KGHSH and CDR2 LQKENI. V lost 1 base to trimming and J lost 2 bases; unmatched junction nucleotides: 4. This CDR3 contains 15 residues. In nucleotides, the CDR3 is TGTGCCAGCTCACCACTGCGGGACAGCAACTATGGCTACACCTTC. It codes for CASSPLRDSNYGYTF.

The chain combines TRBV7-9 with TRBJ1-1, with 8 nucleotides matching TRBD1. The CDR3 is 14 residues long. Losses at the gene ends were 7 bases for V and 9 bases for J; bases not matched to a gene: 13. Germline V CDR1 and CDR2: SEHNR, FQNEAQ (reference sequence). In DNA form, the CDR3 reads TGTGCCAGCATGCAATCGCAGGGGGCGGGAAAAGCTTTCTTT. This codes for CASMQSQGAGKAFF.

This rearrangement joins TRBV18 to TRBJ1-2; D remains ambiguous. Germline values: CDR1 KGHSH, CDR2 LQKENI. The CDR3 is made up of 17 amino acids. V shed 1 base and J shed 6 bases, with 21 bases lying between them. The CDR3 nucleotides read TGTGCCAGCTCACCACTCCGAACTGGGCGAAAGGAGGATGGCTACACCTTC. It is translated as CASSPLRTGRKEDGYTF. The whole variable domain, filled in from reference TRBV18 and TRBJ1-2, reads NAGVMQNPRHLVRRRGQEARLRCSPMKGHSHVYWYRQLPEEGLKFMVYLQKENIIDESGMPKERFSAEFPKEGPSILRIQQVVRGDSAAYFCASSPLRTGRKEDGYTFGSGTRLTVV.

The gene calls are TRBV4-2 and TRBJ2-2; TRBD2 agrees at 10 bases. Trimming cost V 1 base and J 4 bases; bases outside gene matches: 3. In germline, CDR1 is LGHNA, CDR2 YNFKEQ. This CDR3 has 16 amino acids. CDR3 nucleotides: TGTGCCAGCAGCCAAGGGCCTAGCGGGGGCACCGGGGAGCTGTTTTTT. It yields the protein CASSQGPSGGTGELFF.

The CDR3: CASSLKGVGEKLFF. The CDR3 region has the DNA TGTGCCAGCAGCTTAAAGGGAGTAGGTGAAAAACTGTTTTTT. The gene calls are TRBV13 and TRBJ1-4, with no clear D. Germline CDR1 PRHDT, CDR2 FYEKMQ (reference sequence). The CDR3 is 14 amino acids. Trimming pared 2 bases from V and 7 bases from J, leaving 11 bases between.

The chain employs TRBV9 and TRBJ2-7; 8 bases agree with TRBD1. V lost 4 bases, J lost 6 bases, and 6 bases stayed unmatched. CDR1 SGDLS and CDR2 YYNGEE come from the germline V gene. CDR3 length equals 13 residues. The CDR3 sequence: CASSPGQAGEQYF. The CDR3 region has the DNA TGTGCCAGCAGCCCGGGACAGGCGGGCGAGCAGTACTTC.

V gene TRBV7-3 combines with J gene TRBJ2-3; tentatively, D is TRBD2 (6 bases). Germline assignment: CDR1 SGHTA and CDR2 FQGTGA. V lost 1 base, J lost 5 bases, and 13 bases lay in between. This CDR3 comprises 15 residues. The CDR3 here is CASSLRREDEDTQYF. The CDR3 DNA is TGTGCCAGCAGCTTAAGGCGGGAAGATGAAGATACGCAGTATTTT.

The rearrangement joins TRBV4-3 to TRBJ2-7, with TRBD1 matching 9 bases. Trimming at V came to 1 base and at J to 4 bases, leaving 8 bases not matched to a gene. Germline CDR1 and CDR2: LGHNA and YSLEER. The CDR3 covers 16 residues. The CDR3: CASSQGDRAAGYEQYF. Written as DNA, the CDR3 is TGCGCCAGCAGCCAAGGGGACAGGGCGGCGGGTTACGAGCAGTACTTC.

Here the CDR3 reads CASSFGTSGRAYEQFF. The CDR3 bases are TGTGCCAGCAGCTTCGGGACTAGCGGGAGAGCCTATGAGCAGTTCTTC. The V call is TRBV11-2, the J call TRBJ2-1, with 14 bases identical to TRBD2. Trimming removed 3 bases from V and 8 bases from J; junction bases left unmatched: 6. Germline values: CDR1 SGHAT, CDR2 FQNNGV. CDR3 length: 16 residues.

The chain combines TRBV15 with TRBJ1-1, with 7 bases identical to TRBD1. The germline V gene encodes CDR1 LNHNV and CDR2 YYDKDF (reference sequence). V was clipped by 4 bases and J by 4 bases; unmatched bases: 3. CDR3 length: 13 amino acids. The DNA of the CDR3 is TGTGCCACCAGCAAGGACAGGCGCACTGAAGCTTTCTTT. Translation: CATSKDRRTEAFF.

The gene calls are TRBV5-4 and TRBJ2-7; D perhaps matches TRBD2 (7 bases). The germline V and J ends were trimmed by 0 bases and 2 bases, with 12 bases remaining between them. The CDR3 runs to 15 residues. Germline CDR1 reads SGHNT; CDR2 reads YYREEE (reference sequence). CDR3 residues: CASSLDRGATYEQYF. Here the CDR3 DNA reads TGTGCCAGCAGCTTGGACCGGGGGGCGACCTACGAGCAGTACTTC.

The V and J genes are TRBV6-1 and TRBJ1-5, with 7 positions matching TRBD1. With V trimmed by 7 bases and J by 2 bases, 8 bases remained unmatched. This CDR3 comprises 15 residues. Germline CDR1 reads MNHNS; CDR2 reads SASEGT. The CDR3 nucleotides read TGTGCCAGCACTGGACAGGTAATCGGCAATCAGCCCCAGCATTTT. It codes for CASTGQVIGNQPQHF.

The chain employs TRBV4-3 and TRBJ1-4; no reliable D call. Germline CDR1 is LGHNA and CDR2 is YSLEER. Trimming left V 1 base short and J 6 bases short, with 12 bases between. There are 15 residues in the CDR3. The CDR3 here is CASSQAEAMDEKLFF. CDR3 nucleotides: TGCGCCAGCAGCCAAGCCGAGGCAATGGATGAAAAACTGTTTTTT.

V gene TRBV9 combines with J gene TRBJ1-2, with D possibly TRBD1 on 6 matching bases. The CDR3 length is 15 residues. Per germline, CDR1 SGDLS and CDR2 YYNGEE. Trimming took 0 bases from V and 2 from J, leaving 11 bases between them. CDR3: CASSVVPGENYGYTF. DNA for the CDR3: TGTGCCAGCAGCGTAGTTCCAGGGGAAAACTATGGCTACACCTTC. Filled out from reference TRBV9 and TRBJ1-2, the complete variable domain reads DSGVTQTPKHLITATGQRVTLRCSPRSGDLSVYWYQQSLDQGLQFLIQYYNGEERAKGNILERFSAQQFPDLHSELNLSSLELGDSALYFCASSVVPGENYGYTFGSGTRLTVV.

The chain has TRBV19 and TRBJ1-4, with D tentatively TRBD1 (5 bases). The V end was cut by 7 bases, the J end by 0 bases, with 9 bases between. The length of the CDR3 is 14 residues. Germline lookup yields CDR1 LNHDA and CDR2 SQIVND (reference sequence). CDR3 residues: CASTGGATNEKLFF. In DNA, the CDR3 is TGTGCCAGTACGGGGGGAGCAACTAATGAAAAACTGTTTTTT.

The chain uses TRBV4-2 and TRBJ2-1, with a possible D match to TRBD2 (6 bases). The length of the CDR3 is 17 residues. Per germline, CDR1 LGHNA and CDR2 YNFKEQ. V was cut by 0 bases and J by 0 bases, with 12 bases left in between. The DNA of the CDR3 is TGTGCCAGCAGCCAAGACCCGTTGACTAGCTCCTACAATGAGCAGTTCTTC. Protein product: CASSQDPLTSSYNEQFF.

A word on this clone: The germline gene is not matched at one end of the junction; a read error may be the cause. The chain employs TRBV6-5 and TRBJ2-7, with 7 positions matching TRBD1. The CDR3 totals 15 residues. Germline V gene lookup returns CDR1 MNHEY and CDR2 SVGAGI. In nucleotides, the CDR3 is TGTGCCAGCAGTGACTCCGGGACAGAAGACTACGAGCAGTACTTC. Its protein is CASSDSGTEDYEQYF.

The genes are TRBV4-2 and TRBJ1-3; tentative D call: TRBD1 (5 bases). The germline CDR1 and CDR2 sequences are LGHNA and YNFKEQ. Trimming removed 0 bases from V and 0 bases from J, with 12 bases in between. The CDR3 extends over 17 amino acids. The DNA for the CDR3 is TGTGCCAGCAGCCAAGAGATAACAGGCCTCTCTGGAAACACCATATATTTT. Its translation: CASSQEITGLSGNTIYF.

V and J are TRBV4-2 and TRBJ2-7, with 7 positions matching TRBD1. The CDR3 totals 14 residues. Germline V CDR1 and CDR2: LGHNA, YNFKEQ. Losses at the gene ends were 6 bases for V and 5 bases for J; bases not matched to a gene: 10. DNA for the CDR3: TGTGCCAGCAGTGTCGACAGGGTAAGCAACGAGCAGTACTTC. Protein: CASSVDRVSNEQYF.

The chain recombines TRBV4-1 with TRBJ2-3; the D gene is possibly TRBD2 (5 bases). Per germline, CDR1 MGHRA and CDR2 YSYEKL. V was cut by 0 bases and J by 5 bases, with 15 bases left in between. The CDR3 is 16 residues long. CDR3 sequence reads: CASSQERGLGRDTQYF. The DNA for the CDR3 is TGCGCCAGCAGCCAAGAACGCGGGTTAGGGAGAGATACGCAGTATTTT.

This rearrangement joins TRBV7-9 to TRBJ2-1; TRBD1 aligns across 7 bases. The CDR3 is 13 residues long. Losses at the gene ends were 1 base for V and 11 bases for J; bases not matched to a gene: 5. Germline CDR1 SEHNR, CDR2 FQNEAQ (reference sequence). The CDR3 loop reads CASSLGEGGQQFF. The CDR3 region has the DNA TGTGCCAGCAGCTTAGGAGAAGGGGGCCAGCAGTTCTTC.

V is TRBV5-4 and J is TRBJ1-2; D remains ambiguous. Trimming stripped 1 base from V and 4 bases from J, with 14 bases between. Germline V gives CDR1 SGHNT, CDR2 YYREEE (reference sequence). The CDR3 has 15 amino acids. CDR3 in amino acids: CASSLFEVRVYGYTF. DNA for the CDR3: TGTGCCAGCAGCTTGTTTGAGGTTAGAGTCTATGGCTACACCTTC.

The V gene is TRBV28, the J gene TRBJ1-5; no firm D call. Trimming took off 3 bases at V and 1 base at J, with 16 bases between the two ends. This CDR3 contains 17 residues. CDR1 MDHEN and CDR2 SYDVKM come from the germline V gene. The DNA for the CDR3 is TGTGCCAGCAGTTTCCTTCGACGGAGGCTCAGCAATCAGCCCCAGCATTTT. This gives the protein CASSFLRRRLSNQPQHF. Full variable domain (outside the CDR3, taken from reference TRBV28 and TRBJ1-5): DVKVTQSSRYLVKRTGEKVFLECVQDMDHENMFWYRQDPGLGLRLIYFSYDVKMKEKGDIPEGYSVSREKKERFSLILESASTNQTSMYLCASSFLRRRLSNQPQHFGDGTRLSIL.